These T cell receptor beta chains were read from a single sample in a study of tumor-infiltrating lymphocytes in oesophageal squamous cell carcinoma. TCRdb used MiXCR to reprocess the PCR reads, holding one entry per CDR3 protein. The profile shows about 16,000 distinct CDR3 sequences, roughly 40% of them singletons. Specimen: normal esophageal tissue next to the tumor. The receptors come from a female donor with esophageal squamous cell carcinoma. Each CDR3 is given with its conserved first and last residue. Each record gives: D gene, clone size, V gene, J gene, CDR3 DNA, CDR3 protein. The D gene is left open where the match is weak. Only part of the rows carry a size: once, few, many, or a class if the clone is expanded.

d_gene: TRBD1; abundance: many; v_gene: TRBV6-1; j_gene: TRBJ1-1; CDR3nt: TGTGCCAGCAGTAACGGACAGGGAAGAACTGAAGCTTTCTTT; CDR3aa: CASSNGQGRTEAFF
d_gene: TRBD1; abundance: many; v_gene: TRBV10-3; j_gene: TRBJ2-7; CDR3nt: TGTGCCACCCTCCTGCGGGACAGGGGGATCTACGAGCAGTACTTC; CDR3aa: CATLLRDRGIYEQYF
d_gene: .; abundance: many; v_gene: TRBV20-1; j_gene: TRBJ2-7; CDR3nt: TGCAGTGCTAGGTCGGCCAGCGGTTCCTACGAGCAGTACTTC; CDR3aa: CSARSASGSYEQYF
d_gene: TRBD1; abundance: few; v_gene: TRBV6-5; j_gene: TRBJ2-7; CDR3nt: TGTGCCAGCAGTTACTCTCTGGACAGGACCTACGAGCAGTACTTC; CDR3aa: CASSYSLDRTYEQYF
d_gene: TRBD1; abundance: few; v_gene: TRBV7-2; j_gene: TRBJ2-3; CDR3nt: TGTGCCAGCAGCACCGACAGGGGTGCAGATACGCAGTATTTT; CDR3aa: CASSTDRGADTQYF
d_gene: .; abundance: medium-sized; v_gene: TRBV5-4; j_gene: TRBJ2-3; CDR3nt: TGTGCCAGCAGCCCCTTCCCCACTAGCACCGGGGGTGATACGCAGTATTTT; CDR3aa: CASSPFPTSTGGDTQYF
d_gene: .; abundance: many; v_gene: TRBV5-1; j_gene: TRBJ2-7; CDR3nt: TGCGCCAGCAGCTTGGGGATCACCTACGAGCAGTACTTC; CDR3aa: CASSLGITYEQYF
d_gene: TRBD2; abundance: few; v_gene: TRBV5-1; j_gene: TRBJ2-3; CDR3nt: TGCGCCAGCAGCTACCGGCGGGAGGGAGGAGATACGCAGTATTTT; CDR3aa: CASSYRREGGDTQYF
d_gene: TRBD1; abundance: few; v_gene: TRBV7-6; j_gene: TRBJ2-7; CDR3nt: TGTGCCAGCAGCCCCGGACAGGAGGCCCCCTACGAGCAGTACTTC; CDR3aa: CASSPGQEAPYEQYF
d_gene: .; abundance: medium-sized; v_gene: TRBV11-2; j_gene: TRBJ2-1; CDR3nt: TGTGCCAGCAGCCCTATGCGGGGAGAGGGTCGGAACAATGAGCAGTTCTTC; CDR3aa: CASSPMRGEGRNNEQFF
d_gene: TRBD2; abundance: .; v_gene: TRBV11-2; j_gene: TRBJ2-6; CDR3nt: TGTGCCAGCAGCTTAGAAGCGGGGGCTTGGTCACCCCTCCACTTC; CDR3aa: CASSLEAGAWSPLHF
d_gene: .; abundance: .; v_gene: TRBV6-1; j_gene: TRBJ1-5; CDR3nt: TGTGCCAGCAGAGAGACAGATAATCAGCCCCAGCATTTT; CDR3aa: CASRETDNQPQHF
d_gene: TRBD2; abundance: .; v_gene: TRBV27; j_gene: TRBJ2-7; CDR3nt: TGTGCCAGCAGTTCGATCGGGGGTGCCAGCAGTTCCGCTAGACTAGCGGGTCACTACGAGCAGTACTTC; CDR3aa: CASSSIGGASSSARLAGHYEQYF
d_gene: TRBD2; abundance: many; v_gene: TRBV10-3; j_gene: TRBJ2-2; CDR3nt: TGTGCCATCAGTGAGTTAGCGGGAGGAGCCGGGGAGCTGTTTTTT; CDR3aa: CAISELAGGAGELFF
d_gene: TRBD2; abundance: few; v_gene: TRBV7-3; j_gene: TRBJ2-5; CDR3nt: TGTGCCAGCAGCTTAACGGCGGGAGTTGACCAGTACTTC; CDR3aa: CASSLTAGVDQYF
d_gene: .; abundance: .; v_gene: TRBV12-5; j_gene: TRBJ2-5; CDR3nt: TGTGCTAGTGGTAGGGGGTGGAATGAGCAGTACTTC; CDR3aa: CASGRGWNEQYF
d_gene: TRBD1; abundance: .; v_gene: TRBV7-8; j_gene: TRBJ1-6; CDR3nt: TGTGCCAGTACAGGGGGATCTAAGGGCTCCTATAATTCACCCCTCCACTTT; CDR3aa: CASTGGSKGSYNSPLHF
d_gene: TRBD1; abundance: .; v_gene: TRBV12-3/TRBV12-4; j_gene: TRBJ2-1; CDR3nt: TGTGCCAGCAGTTTGGGCCAGGGGGCTCGGAGTGAGCAGTTCTTC; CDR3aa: CASSLGQGARSEQFF
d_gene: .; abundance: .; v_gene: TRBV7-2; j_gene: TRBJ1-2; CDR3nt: TGTGCCAGCAGCTCATATGACACCCAGGATGGCTACACCTTC; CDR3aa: CASSSYDTQDGYTF
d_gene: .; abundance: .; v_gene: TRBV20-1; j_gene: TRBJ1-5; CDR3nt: TGCAGTGCTAGTACTGGGGATCAGCCCCAGCATTTT; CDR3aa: CSASTGDQPQHF
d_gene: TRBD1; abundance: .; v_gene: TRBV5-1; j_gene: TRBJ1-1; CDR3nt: TGCGCCAGCAGCTTAACCGACAGGGCCACTGAAGCTTTCTTT; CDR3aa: CASSLTDRATEAFF
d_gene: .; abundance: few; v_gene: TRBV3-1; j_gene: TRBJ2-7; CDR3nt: TGTGCCAGCAGCCAACTCGACGTACGCGAGCAGTACTTC; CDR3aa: CASSQLDVREQYF
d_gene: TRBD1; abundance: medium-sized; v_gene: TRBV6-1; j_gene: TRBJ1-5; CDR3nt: TGTGCCAGCAGTGAGGACAGGCGGGTCGGTCAGCCCCAGCATTTT; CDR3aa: CASSEDRRVGQPQHF
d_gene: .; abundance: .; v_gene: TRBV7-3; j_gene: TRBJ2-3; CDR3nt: TGTGCCAGCAGCTTAAATGTGGGGTCAGATACGCAGTATTTT; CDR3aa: CASSLNVGSDTQYF
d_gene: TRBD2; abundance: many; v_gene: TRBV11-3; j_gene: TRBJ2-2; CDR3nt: TGTGCCAGCAGCTGGGAAAGCGGGAGGAACACCGGGGAGCTGTTTTTT; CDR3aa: CASSWESGRNTGELFF
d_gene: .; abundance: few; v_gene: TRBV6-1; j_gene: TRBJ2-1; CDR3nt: TGTGCCAGCAGTGAACCCGGGAGTTTCTACAATGAGCAGTTCTTC; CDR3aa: CASSEPGSFYNEQFF
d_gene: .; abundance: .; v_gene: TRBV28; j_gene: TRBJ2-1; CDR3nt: TGTGCCAGCAGTTCCCCACTACTCGACAATGAGCAGTTCTTC; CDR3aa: CASSSPLLDNEQFF
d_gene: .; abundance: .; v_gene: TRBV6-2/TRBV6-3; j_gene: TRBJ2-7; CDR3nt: TGTGCCAGCAGTCCTACACACCGGGGGATCGACGAGCAGTACTTC; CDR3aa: CASSPTHRGIDEQYF
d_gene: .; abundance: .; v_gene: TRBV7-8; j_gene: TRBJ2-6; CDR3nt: .; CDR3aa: CASSLVAGSATSVLRF
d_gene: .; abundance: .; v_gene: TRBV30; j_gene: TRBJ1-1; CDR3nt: TGTGCCTGGCAGAGGAACACTGAAGCTTTCTTT; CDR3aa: CAWQRNTEAFF
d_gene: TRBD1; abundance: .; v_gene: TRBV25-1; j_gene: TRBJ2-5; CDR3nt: TGTGCCAGCAGTATACAGGGGTTCCAAGAGACCCAGTACTTC; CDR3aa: CASSIQGFQETQYF
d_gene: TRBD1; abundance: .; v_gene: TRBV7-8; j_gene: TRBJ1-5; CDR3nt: TGTGCCAGCAGCTTATCGGGACAGCAAGGTCAGCCCCAGCATTTT; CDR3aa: CASSLSGQQGQPQHF
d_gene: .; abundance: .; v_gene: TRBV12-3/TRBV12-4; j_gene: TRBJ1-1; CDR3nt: TGTGCCAGCAGTGGGACGCGCGGGAACACTGAAGCTTTCTTT; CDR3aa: CASSGTRGNTEAFF
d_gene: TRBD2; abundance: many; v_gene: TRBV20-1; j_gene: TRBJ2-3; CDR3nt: TGCAGTGCTAGAAATCCTCTAGCGGGCAGTTCTAGCACAGATACGCAGTATTTT; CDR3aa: CSARNPLAGSSSTDTQYF
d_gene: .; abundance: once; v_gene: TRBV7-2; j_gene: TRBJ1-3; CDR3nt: TGTGCCAGCAGCTTAGCCCTCCCCGGGACTGGAAACACCATATATTTT; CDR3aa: CASSLALPGTGNTIYF
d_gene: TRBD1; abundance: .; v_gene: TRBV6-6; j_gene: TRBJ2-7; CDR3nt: TGTGCCAGCAGTTACTTCGGGACAGGAGTATACGAGCAGTACTTC; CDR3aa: CASSYFGTGVYEQYF
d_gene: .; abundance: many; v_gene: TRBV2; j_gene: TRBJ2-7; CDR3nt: TGTGCCAGCAGAGGGCCCTTAGGGTACGAGCAGTACTTC; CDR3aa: CASRGPLGYEQYF
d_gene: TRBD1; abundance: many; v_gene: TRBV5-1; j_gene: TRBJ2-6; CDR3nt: TGCGCCAGCAGCTTTTCCGGGACAGGCGTCTCTGGGGCCAACGTCCTGACTTTC; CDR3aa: CASSFSGTGVSGANVLTF
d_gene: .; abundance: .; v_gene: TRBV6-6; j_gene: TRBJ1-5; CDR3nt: TGTGCCAGCAGGGGGCGCGGAAGCAATCAGCCCCAGCATTTT; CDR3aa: CASRGRGSNQPQHF
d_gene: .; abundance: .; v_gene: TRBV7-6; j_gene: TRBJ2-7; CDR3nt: TGTGCCAGCAGCTCAACAGAACGACCCTACGAGCAGTACTTC; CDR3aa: CASSSTERPYEQYF
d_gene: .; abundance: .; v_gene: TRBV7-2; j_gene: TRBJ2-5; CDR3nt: TGTGCCATCGCACTTCGGGGGGCGAGACAAGAGACCCAGTACTTC; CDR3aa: CAIALRGARQETQYF
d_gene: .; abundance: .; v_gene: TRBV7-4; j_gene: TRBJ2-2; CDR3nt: TGTGCCAGCAGCTTAAATCCGAACACCGGGGAGCTGTTTTTT; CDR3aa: CASSLNPNTGELFF
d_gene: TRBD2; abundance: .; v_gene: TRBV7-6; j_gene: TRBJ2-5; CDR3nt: TGTGCTAGCAGCTTAGGATCGGGACTACTTTTGGAGACCCAGTACTTC; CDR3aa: CASSLGSGLLLETQYF
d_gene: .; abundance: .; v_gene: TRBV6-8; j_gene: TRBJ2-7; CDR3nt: TGTGCCAGCAGTTTGGGCACCTACGAGCAGTACTTC; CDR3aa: CASSLGTYEQYF
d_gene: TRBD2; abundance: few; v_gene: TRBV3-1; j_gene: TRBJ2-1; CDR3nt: TGTGCCAGCAGCCAAGGGCTCCGGACTAGCGGGAGTTTATCCTACAATGAGCAGTTCTTC; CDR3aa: CASSQGLRTSGSLSYNEQFF
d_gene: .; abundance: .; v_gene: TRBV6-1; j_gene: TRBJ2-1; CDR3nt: TGTGCCAGCAGTGTGGACCCTAGCTCCTACAATGAGCAGTTCTTC; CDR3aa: CASSVDPSSYNEQFF
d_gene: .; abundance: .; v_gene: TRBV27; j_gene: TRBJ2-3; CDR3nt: TGTGCCAGCAGTTTATCCATGCCAGATACGCAGTATTTT; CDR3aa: CASSLSMPDTQYF
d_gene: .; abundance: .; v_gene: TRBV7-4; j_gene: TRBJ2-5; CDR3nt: TGTGCCAGCAGCTTAGTCTCATACCAAGAGACCCAGTACTTC; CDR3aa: CASSLVSYQETQYF
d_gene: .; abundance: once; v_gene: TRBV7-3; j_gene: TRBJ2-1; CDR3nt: TGTGCCAGCAGCTTATCCGGGAGTATCCACAATGAGCAGTTCTTC; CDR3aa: CASSLSGSIHNEQFF
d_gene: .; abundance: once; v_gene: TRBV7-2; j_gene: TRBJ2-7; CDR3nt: TGTGCCAGCAGCTTAGCAGGGCCAACCAGGACATGGGTTTACGAGCAGTACTTC; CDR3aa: CASSLAGPTRTWVYEQYF
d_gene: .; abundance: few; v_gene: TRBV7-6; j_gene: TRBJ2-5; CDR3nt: TGTGCCAGCAGCTTTGGCTTGGAGACCCAGTACTTC; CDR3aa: CASSFGLETQYF